This T cell receptor beta chain was profiled in a study of T-cell reconstitution after alpha-beta-depleted transplantation in children. Points from the study as a whole: Several hundred graft clones that had expanded were reportedly the source of alpha-beta T cells about two months after transplant. Certain patients had high TCRbeta diversity at day 60, and it came from recipient T cells and thymic progenitors that survived. Among T cells one year after transplant, newly produced cells accounted for most counts and diversity.

The authors prepared the TCRbeta library with unique molecular identifiers. Using its own MiXCR run on the PCR reads, TCRdb lists one record per CDR3 protein. The sample contains under 750,000 distinct CDR3 sequences, 20% to 25% of which appear only once. The CDR3 is made up of 15 amino acids. V shed 3 bases and J shed 1 base, with 10 bases lying between them. With respect to this clonotype: Its antigen is as yet unknown.

The sequences come from PBMCs, mostly from graft donor cells, collected 360 days after TCRalphabeta/CD19-depleted stem cell transplant. The rearrangement joins TRBV12-3 or TRBV12-4 to TRBJ1-5; D is possibly TRBD1 (5 bases). The TCR originated in a boy under two years old who had a stem cell transplant for acute myeloid leukemia, so the T cells may come from the graft donor. Here the CDR3 reads CASSLPGLSNQPQHF. The CDR3 DNA reads TGTGCCAGCAGTTTGCCAGGGCTAAGCAATCAGCCCCAGCATTTT.